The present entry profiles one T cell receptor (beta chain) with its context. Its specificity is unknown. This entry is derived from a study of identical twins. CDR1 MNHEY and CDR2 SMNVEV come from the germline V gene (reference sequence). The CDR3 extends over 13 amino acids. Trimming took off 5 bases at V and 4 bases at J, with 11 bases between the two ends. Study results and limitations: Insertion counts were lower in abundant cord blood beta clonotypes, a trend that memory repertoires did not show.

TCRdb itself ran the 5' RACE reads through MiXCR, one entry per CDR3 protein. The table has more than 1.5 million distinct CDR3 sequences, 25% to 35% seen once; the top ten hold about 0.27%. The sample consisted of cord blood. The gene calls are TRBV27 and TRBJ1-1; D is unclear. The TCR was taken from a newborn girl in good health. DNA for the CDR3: TGTGCCAGCAGTCAAAGATGGATCACTGAAGCTTTCTTT. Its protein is CASSQRWITEAFF.